This T cell receptor beta chain was sequenced during a study of molecular identifiers for immune sequencing clone quantification. From the PCR reads, TCRdb called clonotypes with MiXCR, one entry per CDR3 protein. The repertoire holds some 320,000 distinct CDR3 sequences, 20% to 25% seen once, with approximately 0.85% in the top ten. Germline V CDR1 and CDR2: SGHTA, FQGNSA. V shed 0 bases, J shed 1 base, and the junction held 9 bases outside the gene matches. This CDR3 comprises 20 residues. This clonotype was seen repeatedly, ten times or more. The chain couples TRBV7-2 to TRBJ2-3; 14 nucleotides align to TRBD2. The receptor was isolated from a human donor in good health. Some libraries in this study had Jurkat cell RNA spiked in. Material for sequencing was naive CD8+ T cells from blood, with Jurkat cell RNA spiked in. Subset noted: FACS-sorted CD8+CD4-CCR7+CD45RA+ naive T cells. The CDR3 loop is CASSLATGTSGRVGTDTQYF. The CDR3 coding sequence is TGTGCCAGCAGCTTAGCGACTGGGACTAGCGGGAGAGTGGGCACAGATACGCAGTATTTT.